This TCR beta chain was captured in a study of vaccination and CD4 T cells after COVID-19. In the study overall: The interval from dose two to post-vaccine sampling had a median of around 79 days, and it ranged from 14 to 241. Study outcomes and limitations: Convalescent patients displayed a median 86.3% of reactive clones emerging only post-vaccination.

This clonotype was observed a single time. The antigen is not known. Cultured CD4+ T cells had their DNA profiled by the Oncomine TCR Beta short-read assay. TCRdb fed the PCR reads into MiXCR, producing one record per CDR3 protein. The sample has over 8,500 distinct CDR3 sequences; around 75% are singletons. Treatment reported: approximately 9-day PBMC culture with coronavirus spike peptide pools or control peptides (ViraFEST assay). Before Alpha, Beta and Delta appeared in the US, convalescents tested positive (March–December 2020). This sequence originates from a human donor who had recovered from COVID-19. The sample comprised CD4+ T cells from blood, cultured in vitro.

The chain's CDR3 is CASRSTGEAFF. In nucleotides, the CDR3 is TGTGCCAGCAGGTCAACAGGCGAAGCTTTCTTT. The chain has TRBV7-8 and TRBJ1-1; tentative D call: TRBD1 (5 bases). CDR1 SGHVS and CDR2 FQNEAQ come from the germline V gene. Between the trimmed V and J ends, which lost 6 bases and 8 bases, there was a span of 10 bases. The CDR3 length is 11 residues.